Below, one T cell receptor beta chain is given with its context. The protocol attached unique molecular identifiers to individual cDNA molecules. Via MiXCR, TCRdb re-called the 5' RACE reads, giving one row per CDR3 protein. The sample lists roughly 70,000 distinct CDR3 sequences, roughly 18% occurring once. The data belong to a study of early T cells in non-severe SARS-CoV-2 infection. Turning to the study itself: Chains were unpaired, as sequencing was done on bulk RNA from unsorted whole blood.

The CDR3 contains 16 residues. V shed 2 bases and J shed 0 bases, with 11 bases lying between them. CDR1 is KGHSH, CDR2 LQKENI, per germline. The V and J genes are TRBV18 and TRBJ1-3; no firm D call. The TCR originated in an adult who was a healthcare worker with PCR-confirmed SARS-CoV-2 infection or an uninfected control (not recorded which). The sequences come from whole blood, collected at baseline. In DNA form, the CDR3 reads TGTGCCAGCTCACCAACTGGACCCAGCTCTGGAAACACCATATATTTT. Its protein is CASSPTGPSSGNTIYF.